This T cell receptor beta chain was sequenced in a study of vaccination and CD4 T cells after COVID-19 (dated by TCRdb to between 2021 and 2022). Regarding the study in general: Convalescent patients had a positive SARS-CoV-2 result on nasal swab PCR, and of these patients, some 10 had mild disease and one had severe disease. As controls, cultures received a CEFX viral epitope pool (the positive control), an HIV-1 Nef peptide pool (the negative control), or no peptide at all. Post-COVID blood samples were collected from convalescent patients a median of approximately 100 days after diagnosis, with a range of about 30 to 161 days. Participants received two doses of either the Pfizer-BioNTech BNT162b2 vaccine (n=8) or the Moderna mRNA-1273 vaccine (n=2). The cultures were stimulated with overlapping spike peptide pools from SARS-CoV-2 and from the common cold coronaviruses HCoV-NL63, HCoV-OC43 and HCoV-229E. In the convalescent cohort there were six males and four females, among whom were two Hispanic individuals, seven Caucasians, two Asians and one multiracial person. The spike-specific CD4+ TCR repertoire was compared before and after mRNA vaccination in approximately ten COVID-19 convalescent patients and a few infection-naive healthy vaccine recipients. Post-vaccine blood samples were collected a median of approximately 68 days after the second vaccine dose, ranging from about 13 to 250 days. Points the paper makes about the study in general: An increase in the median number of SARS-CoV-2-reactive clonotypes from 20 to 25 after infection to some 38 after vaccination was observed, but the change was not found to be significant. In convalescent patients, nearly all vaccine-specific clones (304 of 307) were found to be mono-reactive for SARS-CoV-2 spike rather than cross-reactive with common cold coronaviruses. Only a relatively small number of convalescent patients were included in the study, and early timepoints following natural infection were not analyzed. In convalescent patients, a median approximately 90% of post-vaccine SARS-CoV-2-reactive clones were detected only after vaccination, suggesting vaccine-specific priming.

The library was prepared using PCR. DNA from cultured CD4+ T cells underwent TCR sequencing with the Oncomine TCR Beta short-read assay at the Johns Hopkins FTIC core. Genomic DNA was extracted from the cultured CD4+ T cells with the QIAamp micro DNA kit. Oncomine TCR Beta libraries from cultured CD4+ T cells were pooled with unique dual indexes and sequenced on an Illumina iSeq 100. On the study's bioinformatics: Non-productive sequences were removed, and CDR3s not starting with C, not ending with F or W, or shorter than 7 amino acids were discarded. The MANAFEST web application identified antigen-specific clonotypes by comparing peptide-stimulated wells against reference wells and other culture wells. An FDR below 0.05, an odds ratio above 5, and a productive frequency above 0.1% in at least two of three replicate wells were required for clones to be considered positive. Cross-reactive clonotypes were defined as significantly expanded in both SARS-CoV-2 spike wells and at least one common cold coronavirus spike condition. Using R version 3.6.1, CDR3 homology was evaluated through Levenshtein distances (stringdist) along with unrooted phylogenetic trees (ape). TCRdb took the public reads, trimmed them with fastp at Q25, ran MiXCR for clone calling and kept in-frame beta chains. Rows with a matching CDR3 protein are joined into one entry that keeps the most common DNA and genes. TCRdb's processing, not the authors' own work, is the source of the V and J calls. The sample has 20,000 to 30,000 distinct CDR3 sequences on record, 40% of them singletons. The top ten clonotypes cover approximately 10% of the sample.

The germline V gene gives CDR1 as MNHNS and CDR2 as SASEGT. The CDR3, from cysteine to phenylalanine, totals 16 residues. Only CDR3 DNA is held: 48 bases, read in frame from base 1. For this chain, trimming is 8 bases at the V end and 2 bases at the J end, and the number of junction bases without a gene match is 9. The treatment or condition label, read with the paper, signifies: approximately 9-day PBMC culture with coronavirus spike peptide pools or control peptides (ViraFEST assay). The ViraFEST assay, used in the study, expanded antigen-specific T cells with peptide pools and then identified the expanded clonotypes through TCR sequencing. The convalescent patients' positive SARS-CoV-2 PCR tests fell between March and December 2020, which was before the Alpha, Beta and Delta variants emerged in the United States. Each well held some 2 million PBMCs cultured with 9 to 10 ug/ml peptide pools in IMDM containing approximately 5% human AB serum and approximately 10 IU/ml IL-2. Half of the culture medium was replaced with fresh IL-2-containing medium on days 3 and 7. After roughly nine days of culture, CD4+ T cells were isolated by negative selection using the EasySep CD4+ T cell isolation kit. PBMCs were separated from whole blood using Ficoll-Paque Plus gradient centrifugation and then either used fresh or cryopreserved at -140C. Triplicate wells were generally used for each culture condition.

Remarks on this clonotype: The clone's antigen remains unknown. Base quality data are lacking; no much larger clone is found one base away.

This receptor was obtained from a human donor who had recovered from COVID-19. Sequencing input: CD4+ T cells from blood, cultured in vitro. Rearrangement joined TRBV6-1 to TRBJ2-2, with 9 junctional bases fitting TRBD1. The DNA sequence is TGTGCCAGCTCGCGACAGGGGGAGACAAACACCGGGGAGCTGTTTTTT. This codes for CASSRQGETNTGELFF.